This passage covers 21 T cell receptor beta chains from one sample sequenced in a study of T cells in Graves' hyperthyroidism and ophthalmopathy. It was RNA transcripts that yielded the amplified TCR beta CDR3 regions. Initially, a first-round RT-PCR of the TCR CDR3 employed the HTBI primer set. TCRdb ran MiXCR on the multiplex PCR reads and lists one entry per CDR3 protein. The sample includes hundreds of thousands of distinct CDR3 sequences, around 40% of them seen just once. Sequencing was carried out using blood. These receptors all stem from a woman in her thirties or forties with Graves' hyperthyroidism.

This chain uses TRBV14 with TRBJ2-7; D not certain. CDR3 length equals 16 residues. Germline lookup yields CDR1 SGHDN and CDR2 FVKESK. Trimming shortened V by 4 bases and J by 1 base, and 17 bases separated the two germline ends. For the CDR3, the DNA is TGTGCCAGCAGCCCCCGGGCCGACTCTGGTTCCTACGAGCAGTACTTC. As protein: CASSPRADSGSYEQYF.

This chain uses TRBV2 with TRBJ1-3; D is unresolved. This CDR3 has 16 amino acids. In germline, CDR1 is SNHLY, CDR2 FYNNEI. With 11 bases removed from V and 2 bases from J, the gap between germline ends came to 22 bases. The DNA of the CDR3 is TGTGCCCACCGCCAGGAGGGAGGATCCCCTGGAAACACCATATATTTT. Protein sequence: CAHRQEGGSPGNTIYF.

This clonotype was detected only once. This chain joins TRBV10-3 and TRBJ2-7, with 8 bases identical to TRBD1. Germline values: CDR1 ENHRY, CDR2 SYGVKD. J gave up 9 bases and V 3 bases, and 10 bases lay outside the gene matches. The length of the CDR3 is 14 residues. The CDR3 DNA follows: TGTGCCATCAGTGACTCTCATTCGGGGACAGGGCAGTACTTC. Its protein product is CAISDSHSGTGQYF.

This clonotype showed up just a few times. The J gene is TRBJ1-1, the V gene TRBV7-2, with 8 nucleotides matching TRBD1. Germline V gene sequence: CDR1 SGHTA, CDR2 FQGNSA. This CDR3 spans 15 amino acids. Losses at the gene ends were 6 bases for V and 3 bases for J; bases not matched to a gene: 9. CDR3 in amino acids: CASRQRTGTHTEAFF. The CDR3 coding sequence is TGTGCCAGCAGACAAAGGACAGGGACCCACACTGAAGCTTTCTTT.

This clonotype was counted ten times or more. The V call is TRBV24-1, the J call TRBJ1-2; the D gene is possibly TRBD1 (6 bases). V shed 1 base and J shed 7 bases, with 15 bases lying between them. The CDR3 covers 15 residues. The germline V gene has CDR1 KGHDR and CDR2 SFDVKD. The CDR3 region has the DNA TGTGCCACCAGTGATTTCAACAGGGAGGAGGGTGGCTACACCTTC. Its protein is CATSDFNREEGGYTF.

The chain's CDR3 is CASSIGVGSAETQYF. DNA of the CDR3: TGTGCCAGTAGTATCGGGGTAGGGTCGGCAGAGACCCAGTACTTC. The rearrangement uses TRBV19 and TRBJ2-5; D may be TRBD2 (5 bases). Germline V lookup: CDR1 LNHDA, CDR2 SQIVND (reference sequence). The CDR3 is made up of 15 amino acids. V shed 3 bases and J shed 4 bases, with 15 bases lying between them.

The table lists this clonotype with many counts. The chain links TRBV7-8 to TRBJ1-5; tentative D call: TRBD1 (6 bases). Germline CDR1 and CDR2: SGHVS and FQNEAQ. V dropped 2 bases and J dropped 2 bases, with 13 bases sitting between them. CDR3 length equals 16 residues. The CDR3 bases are TGTGCCAGCAGCTTAAAGTACAGGGATGGCAATCAGCCCCAGCATTTT. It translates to CASSLKYRDGNQPQHF.

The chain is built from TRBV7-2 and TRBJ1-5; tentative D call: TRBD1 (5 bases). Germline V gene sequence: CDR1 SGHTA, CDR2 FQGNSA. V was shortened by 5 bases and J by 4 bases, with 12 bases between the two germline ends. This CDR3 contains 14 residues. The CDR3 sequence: CASSPGETNQPQHF. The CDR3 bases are TGTGCCAGCAGCCCGGGGGAGACTAATCAGCCCCAGCATTTT.

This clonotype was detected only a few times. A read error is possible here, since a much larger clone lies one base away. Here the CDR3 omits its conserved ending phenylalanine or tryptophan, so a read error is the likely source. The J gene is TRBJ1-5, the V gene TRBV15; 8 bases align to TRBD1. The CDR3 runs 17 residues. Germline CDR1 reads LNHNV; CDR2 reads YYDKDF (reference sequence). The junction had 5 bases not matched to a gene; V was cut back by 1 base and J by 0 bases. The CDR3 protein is CATSRGTGFYSNQPQHY. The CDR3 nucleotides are TGTGCCACCAGCAGAGGGACAGGGTTTTATAGCAATCAGCCCCAGCATTAT.

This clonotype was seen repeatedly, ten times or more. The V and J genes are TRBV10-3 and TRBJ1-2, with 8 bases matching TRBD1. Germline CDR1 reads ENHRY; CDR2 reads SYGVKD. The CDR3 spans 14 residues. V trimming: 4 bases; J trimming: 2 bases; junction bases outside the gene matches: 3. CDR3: CAISGRQGNYGYTF. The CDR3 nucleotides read TGTGCCATCAGTGGACGACAGGGGAACTATGGCTACACCTTC.

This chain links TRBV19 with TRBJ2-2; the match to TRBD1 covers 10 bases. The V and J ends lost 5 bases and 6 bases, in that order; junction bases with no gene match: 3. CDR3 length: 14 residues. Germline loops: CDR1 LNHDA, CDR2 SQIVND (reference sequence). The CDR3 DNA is TGTGCCAGTAGTGCGGACAGGGGGGCCGGGGAGCTGTTTTTT. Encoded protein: CASSADRGAGELFF. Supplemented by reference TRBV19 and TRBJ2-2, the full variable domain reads DGGITQSPKYLFRKEGQNVTLSCEQNLNHDAMYWYRQDPGQGLRLIYYSQIVNDFQKGDIAEGYSVSREKKESFPLTVTSAQKNPTAFYLCASSADRGAGELFFGEGSRLTVL.

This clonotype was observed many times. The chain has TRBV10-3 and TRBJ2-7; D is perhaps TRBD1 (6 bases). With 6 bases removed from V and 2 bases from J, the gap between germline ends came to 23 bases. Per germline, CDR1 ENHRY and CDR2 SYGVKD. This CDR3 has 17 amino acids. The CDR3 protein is CAIRGDTTVRVPYEQYF. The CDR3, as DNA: TGTGCCATCAGAGGGGACACGACAGTTAGGGTGCCCTACGAGCAGTACTTC.

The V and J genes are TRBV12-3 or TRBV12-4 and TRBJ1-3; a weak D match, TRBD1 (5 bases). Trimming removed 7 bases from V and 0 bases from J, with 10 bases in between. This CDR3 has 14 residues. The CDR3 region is CASTRDLSGNTIYF. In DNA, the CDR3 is TGTGCCAGCACTCGGGACCTCTCTGGAAACACCATATATTTT.

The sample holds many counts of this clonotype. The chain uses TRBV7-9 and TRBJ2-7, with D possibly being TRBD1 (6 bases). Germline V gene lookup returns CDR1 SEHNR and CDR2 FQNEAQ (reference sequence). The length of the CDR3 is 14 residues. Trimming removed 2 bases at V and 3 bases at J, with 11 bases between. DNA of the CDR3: TGTGCCAGCAGCTTAAGTCAGGGGAGCTACGAGCAGTACTTC. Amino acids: CASSLSQGSYEQYF.

The CDR3 reads CSARGPLETSGGVGRTQYF. As DNA, the CDR3 is TGCAGTGCTAGAGGGCCCCTAGAGACTAGCGGGGGGGTCGGGAGGACCCAGTACTTC. The V call is TRBV20-1, the J call TRBJ2-5, with 14 bases aligning to TRBD2. CDR3 length equals 19 residues. Looked up from germline, CDR1 is DFQATT and CDR2 is SNEGSKA (reference sequence). J was trimmed by 7 bases and V by 1 base; bases with no gene match: 17.

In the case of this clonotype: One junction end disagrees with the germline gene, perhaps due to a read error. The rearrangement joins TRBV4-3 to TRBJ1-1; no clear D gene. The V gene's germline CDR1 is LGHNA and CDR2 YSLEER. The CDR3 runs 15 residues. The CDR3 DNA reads TGCGCCAGAAGCCAAGTCGCCATAATGAACACTGAAGCTTTCTTT. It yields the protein CARSQVAIMNTEAFF.

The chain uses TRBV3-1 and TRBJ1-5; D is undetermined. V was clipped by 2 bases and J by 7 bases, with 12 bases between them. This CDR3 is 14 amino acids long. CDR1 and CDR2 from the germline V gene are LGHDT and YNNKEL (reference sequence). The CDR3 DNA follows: TGTGCCAGCAGCCAACCCGGGGATGGGCAGCCCCAGCATTTT. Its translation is CASSQPGDGQPQHF.

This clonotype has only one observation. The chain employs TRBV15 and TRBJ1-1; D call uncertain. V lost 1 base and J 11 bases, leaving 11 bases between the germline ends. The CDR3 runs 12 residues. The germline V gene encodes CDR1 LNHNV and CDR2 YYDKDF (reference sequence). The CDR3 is CATSRGGIGAFF. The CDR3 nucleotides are TGTGCCACCAGCAGAGGAGGGATTGGGGCTTTCTTT.

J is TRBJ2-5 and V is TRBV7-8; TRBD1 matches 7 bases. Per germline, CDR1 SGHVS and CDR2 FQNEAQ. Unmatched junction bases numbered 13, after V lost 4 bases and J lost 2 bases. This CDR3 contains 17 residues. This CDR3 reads CASSSRQPGTEQETQYF. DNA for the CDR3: TGTGCCAGCAGCTCACGACAGCCCGGGACAGAGCAAGAGACCCAGTACTTC.

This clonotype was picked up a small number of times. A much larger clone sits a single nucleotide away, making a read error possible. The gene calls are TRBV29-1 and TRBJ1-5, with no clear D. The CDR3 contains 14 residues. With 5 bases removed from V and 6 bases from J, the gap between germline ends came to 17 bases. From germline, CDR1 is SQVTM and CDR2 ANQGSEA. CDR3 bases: TGCAGCGTTCAAATGGGGTCGGGCAGTCAGCCCCAGCATTTT. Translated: CSVQMGSGSQPQHF.

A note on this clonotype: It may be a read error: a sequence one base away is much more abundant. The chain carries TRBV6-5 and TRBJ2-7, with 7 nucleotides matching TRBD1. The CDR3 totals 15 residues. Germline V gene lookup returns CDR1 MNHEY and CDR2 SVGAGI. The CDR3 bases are TGTGCCAGCAGTTACTCAGGGGGCAGCTCCTACGGGCAGTACTTC. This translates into CASSYSGGSSYGQYF.